These 11 T cell receptor beta chains were sequenced from one sample in a study of response to subunit inactivated influenza vaccine. TCRdb called the RT-PCR reads again in MiXCR, with one record for every CDR3 protein. Of under 950,000 distinct CDR3 sequences listed, around 20% are singletons. The sequences come from PBMCs from blood, collected more than 4 days after vaccination. The receptors stem from a man aged 45-65 years who received an inactivated influenza vaccine.

As concerns this clonotype: One end of the junction does not line up with germline, which may come from a read error. The chain joins TRBV24-1 to TRBJ2-5; TRBD1 might be the D (6 bases). Germline-derived CDR1 and CDR2 are KGHDR and SFDVKD. The CDR3 is made up of 16 amino acids. As DNA, the CDR3 is TGTGCCACCAGTGACGAGACCAGGGGTTGGATAGAGAGCCAGTACTTC. Its translation: CATSDETRGWIESQYF.

This clonotype has just a few counts. This chain connects TRBV20-1 to TRBJ2-1; D tentatively reads TRBD1 or TRBD2 (6 bases each). Trimming left V 5 bases short and J 10 bases short, with 18 bases between. The CDR3 contains 13 residues. Germline CDR1 DFQATT, CDR2 SNEGSKA (reference sequence). The CDR3 protein is CSALTGGLKEQFF. In DNA, the CDR3 is TGCAGTGCTTTAACCGGGGGCCTCAAGGAGCAGTTCTTC.

V usage is TRBV19 and J usage is TRBJ2-1; TRBD2 matches 11 bases. The V and J ends lost 4 bases and 10 bases, in that order; junction bases with no gene match: 15. In germline, CDR1 is LNHDA, CDR2 SQIVND (reference sequence). The CDR3 consists of 17 residues. The CDR3 protein is CASSKNRLAGRRAEQFF. The CDR3 bases are TGTGCCAGTAGTAAAAACCGACTAGCGGGGAGAAGGGCGGAGCAGTTCTTC.

The chain is built from TRBV7-2 and TRBJ2-2, with D unresolved. The length of the CDR3 is 16 residues. CDR1 and CDR2 (germline): SGHTA, FQGNSA. Trimming left V 5 bases short and J 6 bases short, with 19 bases between. Here the CDR3 reads CASSTQQVTGAGELFF. In nucleotides, the CDR3 is TGTGCCAGCAGCACGCAGCAGGTTACTGGTGCCGGGGAGCTGTTTTTT. Filled out from reference TRBV7-2 and TRBJ2-2, the complete variable domain reads GAGVSQSPSNKVTEKGKDVELRCDPISGHTALYWYRQSLGQGLEFLIYFQGNSAPDKSGLPSDRFSAERTGGSVSTLTIQRTQQEDSAVYLCASSTQQVTGAGELFFGEGSRLTVL.

The chain is built from TRBV5-6 and TRBJ2-7, with TRBD1 identical over 9 bases. V shed 4 bases and J 2 bases; nucleotides not matched to a gene: 10. From germline, CDR1 is SGHDT and CDR2 YYEEEE. This CDR3 spans 16 amino acids. CDR3 amino acids: CASSGIQGANPYEQYF. In DNA, the CDR3 is TGTGCCAGCAGCGGGATACAGGGGGCAAATCCCTACGAGCAGTACTTC.

The CDR3 DNA sequence: TGTGCCAGCAGTTACTCGGGTCGTGGTGCTCAGCCCCAGCATTTT. Residues: CASSYSGRGAQPQHF. This rearrangement joins TRBV6-5 to TRBJ1-5; no definite D call. V lost 0 bases and J 6 bases, leaving 12 bases between the germline ends. Germline CDR1 MNHEY, CDR2 SVGAGI. The CDR3 runs to 15 residues.

The chain combines TRBV11-2 with TRBJ1-4; D call uncertain. The CDR3 runs 14 residues. Trimming took 2 bases from V and 8 from J, leaving 12 bases between them. Germline-derived CDR1 and CDR2 are SGHAT and FQNNGV. The chain's CDR3 is CASSLKYAGEKLFF. The CDR3 DNA reads TGTGCCAGCAGCTTAAAGTATGCCGGAGAAAAACTGTTTTTT.

This clonotype was found a few times. The V and J genes are TRBV10-3 and TRBJ2-1; 7 positions agree with TRBD1. Germline values: CDR1 ENHRY, CDR2 SYGVKD. This CDR3 contains 15 residues. The V segment lost 0 bases and the J segment 10 bases; nucleotides outside the gene matches: 9. CDR3 DNA sequence: TGTGCCATCAGTGAGTCGGGGGACAGTACGGGGGAGCAGTTCTTC. Amino acids: CAISESGDSTGEQFF.

As for this clonotype: Being one base from a much bigger clone, this may be a read error. The gene calls are TRBV20-1 and TRBJ2-1; TRBD1 aligns across 12 bases. V trimming: 5 bases; J trimming: 11 bases; junction bases outside the gene matches: 13. The CDR3 is made up of 15 amino acids. Germline V gene data show CDR1 as DFQATT and CDR2 as SNEGSKA (reference sequence). The DNA for the CDR3 is TGCAGTGCTTCTAGGGGGGGACAGGGGGCGTTTAAGCAGTTCTTC. This gives the protein CSASRGGQGAFKQFF.

This clonotype showed up just a few times. The rearrangement links TRBV11-2 to TRBJ2-7; D may be TRBD1 or TRBD2 (6 bases each). CDR1 is SGHAT and CDR2 is FQNNGV in the germline V gene. Trimming pared 2 bases from V and 2 bases from J, leaving 16 bases between. The CDR3 has 16 amino acids. CDR3 residues: CASSLRLVGTTYEQYF. The CDR3 coding sequence is TGTGCCAGCAGCTTAAGACTAGTGGGGACAACCTACGAGCAGTACTTC.

This clonotype was seen a handful of times. At one end the junction does not follow the germline gene, possibly because of a read error. The V gene is TRBV10-3, the J gene TRBJ1-1; D perhaps matches TRBD1 (6 bases). CDR3 length: 11 amino acids. Germline assignment: CDR1 ENHRY and CDR2 SYGVKD. CDR3 protein: CASRGATNLFF. The CDR3 DNA is TGTGCCAGTCGGGGGGCGACCAATTTATTTTTT.